This TCR beta chain was documented in a study of T cell responses to AZD1222 COVID-19 vaccine. Germline V gene sequence: CDR1 LNHNV, CDR2 YYDKDF (reference sequence). The CDR3 extends over 14 amino acids. V dropped 5 bases and J dropped 2 bases, with 13 bases sitting between them. Generated by immunoSEQ multiplex PCR, the TCRdb table keeps only in-frame clones and is missing some. The data contain 130,000 to 150,000 clones, about 82% of them seen just once; the ten biggest clones take up 5% to 5.5%. Second-dose intervals near 4 or 12 weeks were combined. The specimen comprised peripheral blood, sampled 28 days after the second AZD1222 dose. The receptor's source is an adult who received the AZD1222 COVID-19 vaccine. The chain combines TRBV15 with TRBJ2-7; no firm D call. This chain's CDR3 is CATSGPTATYEQYF. In DNA, the CDR3 is TGTGCCACCAGCGGACCGACCGCGACCTACGAGCAGTACTTC.